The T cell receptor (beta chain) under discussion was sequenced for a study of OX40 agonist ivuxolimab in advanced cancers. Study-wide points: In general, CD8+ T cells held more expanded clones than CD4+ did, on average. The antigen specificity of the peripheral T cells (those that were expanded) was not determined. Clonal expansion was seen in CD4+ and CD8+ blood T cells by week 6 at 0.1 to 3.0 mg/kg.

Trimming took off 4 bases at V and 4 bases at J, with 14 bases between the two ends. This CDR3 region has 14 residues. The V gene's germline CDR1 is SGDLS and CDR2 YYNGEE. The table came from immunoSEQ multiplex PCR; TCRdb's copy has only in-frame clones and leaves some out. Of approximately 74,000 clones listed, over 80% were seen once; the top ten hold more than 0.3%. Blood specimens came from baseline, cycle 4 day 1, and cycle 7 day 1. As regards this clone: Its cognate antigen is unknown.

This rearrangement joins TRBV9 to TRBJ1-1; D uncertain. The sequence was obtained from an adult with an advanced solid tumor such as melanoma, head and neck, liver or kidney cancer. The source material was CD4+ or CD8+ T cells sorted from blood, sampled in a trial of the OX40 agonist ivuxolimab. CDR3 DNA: TGTGCCAGCAGCTACCTAGAGGGAGTCACTGAAGCTTTCTTT. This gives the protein CASSYLEGVTEAFF. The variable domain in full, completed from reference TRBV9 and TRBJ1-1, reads DSGVTQTPKHLITATGQRVTLRCSPRSGDLSVYWYQQSLDQGLQFLIQYYNGEERAKGNILERFSAQQFPDLHSELNLSSLELGDSALYFCASSYLEGVTEAFFGQGTRLTVV.